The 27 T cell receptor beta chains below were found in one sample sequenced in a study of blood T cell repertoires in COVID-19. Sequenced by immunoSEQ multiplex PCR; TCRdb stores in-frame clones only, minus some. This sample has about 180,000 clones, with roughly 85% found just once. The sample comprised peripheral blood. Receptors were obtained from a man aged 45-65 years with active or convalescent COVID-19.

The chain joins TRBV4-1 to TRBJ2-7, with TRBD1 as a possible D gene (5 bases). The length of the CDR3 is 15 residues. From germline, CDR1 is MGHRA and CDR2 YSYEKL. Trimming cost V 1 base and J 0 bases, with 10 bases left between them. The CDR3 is CASSQVFRDSYEQYF. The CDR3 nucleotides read TGCGCCAGCAGCCAAGTTTTCAGGGACTCCTACGAGCAGTACTTC.

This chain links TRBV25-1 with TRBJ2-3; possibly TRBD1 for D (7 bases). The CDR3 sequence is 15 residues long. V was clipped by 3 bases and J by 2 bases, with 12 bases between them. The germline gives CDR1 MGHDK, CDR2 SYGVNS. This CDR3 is CASSDRGAYTDTQYF. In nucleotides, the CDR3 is TGTGCCAGCAGTGACAGGGGGGCCTACACAGATACGCAGTATTTT.

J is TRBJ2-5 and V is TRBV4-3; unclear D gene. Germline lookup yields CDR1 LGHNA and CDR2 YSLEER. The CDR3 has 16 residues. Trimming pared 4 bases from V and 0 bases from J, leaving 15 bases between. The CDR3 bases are TGCGCCAGCAGCCCATCGGTAGGAGATCACCAAGAGACCCAGTACTTC. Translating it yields CASSPSVGDHQETQYF.

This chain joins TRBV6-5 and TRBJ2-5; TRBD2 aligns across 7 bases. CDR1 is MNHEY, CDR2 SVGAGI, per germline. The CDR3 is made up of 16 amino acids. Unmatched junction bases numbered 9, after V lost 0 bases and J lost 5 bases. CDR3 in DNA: TGTGCCAGCAGTTACTCGCGTAGCGGGTTTCGGGAGACCCAGTACTTC. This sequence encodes CASSYSRSGFRETQYF.

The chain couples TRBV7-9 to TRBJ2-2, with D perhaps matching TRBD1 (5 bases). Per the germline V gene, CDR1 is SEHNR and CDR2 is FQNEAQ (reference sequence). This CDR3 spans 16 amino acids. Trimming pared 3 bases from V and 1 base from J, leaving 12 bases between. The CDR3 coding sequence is TGTGCCAGCAGCTTTCAACGACAGCAGAACACCGGGGAGCTGTTTTTT. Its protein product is CASSFQRQQNTGELFF.

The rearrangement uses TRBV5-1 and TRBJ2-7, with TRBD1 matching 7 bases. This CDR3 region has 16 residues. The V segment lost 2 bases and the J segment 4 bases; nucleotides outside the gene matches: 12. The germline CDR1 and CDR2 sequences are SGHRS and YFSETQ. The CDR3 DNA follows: TGCGCCAGCAGCTTAGATACCGGGACAGTAACTTACGAGCAGTACTTC. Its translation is CASSLDTGTVTYEQYF.

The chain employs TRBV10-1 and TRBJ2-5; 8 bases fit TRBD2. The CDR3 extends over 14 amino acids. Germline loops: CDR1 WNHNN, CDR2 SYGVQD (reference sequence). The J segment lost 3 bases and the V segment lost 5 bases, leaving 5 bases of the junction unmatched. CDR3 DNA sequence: TGCGCCAGCAGTACCAGCGGGGGAAAAGAGACCCAGTACTTC. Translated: CASSTSGGKETQYF.

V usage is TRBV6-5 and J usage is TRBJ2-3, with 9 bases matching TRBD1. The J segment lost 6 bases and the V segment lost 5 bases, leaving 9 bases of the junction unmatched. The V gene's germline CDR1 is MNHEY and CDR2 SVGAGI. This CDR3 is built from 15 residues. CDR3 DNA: TGTGCCAGCAGTACCTTGGACAGGGGTCATGATACGCAGTATTTT. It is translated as CASSTLDRGHDTQYF.

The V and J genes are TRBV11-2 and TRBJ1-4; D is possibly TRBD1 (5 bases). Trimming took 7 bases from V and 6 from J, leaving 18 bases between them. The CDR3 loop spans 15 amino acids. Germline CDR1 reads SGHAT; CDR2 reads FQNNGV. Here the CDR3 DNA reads TGTGCCAGCACCACAGGCGTGGCTCCGGATGAAAAACTGTTTTTT. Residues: CASTTGVAPDEKLFF. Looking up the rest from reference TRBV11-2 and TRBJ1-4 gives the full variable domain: EAGVAQSPRYKIIEKRQSVAFWCNPISGHATLYWYQQILGQGPKLLIQFQNNGVVDDSQLPKDRFSAERLKGVDSTLKIQPAKLEDSAVYLCASTTGVAPDEKLFFGSGTQLSVL.

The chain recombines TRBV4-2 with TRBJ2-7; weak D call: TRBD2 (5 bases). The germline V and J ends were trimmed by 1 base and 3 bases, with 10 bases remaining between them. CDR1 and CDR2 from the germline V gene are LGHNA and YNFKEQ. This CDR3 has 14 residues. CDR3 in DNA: TGTGCCAGCAGCCAAGCCAACGGGGACTACGAGCAGTACTTC. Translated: CASSQANGDYEQYF.

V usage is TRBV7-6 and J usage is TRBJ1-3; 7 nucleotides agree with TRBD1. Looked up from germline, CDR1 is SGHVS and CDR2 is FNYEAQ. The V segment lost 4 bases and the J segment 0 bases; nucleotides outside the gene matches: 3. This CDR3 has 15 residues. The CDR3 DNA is TGTGCCAGCAGCTGGGGACAGAACTCTGGAAACACCATATATTTT. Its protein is CASSWGQNSGNTIYF.

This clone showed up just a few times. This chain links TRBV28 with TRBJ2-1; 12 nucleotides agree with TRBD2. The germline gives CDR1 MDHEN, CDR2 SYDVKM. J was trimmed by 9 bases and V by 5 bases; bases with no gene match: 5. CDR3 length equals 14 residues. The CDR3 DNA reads TGTGCCAGCAGTCCTAGCGGGGGGGGAGGTGAGCAGTTCTTC. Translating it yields CASSPSGGGGEQFF.

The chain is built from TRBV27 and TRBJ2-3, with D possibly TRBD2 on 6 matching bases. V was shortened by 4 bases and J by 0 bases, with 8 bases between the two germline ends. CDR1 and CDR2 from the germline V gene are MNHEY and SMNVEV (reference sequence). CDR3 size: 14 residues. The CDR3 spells CASSSGTSTDTQYF. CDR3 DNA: TGTGCCAGCAGTTCCGGGACTAGCACAGATACGCAGTATTTT.

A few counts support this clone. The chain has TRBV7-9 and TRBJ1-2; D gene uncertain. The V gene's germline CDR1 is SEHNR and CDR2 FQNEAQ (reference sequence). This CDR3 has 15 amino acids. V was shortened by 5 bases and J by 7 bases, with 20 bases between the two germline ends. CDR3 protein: CASSGAVEGRGGYTF. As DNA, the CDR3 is TGTGCCAGCAGCGGAGCGGTGGAGGGCCGAGGTGGCTACACCTTC.

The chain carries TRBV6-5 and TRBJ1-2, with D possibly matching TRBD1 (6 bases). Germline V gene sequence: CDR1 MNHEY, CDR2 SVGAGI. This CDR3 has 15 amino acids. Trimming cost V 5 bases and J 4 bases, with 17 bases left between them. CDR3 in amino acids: CASSTGTLSSYGYTF. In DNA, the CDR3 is TGTGCCAGCAGTACCGGGACACTCTCTTCCTATGGCTACACCTTC.

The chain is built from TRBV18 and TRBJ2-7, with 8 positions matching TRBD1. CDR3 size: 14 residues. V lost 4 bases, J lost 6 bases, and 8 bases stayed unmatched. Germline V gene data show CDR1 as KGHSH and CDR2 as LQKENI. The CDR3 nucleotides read TGTGCCAGCTCACTGGGGACAGGTTTGGGCGAGCAGTACTTC. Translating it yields CASSLGTGLGEQYF.

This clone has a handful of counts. The CDR3 DNA sequence: TGTGCCAGCAGCCAACGGGGTCTGGACACCGGGGAGCTGTTTTTT. Protein: CASSQRGLDTGELFF. This chain links TRBV4-2 with TRBJ2-2; tentatively, D is TRBD2 (5 bases). The germline V and J ends were trimmed by 2 bases and 3 bases, with 10 bases remaining between them. Germline V CDR1 and CDR2: LGHNA, YNFKEQ. The CDR3 is 15 residues long.

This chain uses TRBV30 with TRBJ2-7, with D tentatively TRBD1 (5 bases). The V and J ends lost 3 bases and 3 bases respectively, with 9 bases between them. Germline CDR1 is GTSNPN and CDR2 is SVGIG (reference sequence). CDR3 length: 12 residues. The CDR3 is CAWSRDSYEQYF. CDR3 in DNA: TGTGCCTGGAGCAGAGACAGCTACGAGCAGTACTTC.

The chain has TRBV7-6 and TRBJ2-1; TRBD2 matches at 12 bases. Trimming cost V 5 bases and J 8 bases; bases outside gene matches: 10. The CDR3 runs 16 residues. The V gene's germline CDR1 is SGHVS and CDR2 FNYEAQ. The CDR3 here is CASSRRTSGVRDEQFF. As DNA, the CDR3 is TGTGCCAGCAGCCGAAGGACTAGCGGGGTTCGCGATGAGCAGTTCTTC.

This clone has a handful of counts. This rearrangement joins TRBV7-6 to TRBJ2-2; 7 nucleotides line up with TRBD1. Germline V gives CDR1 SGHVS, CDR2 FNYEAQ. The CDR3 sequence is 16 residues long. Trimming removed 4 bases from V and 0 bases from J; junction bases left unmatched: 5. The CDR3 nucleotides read TGTGCCAGCAGCTCGACCGGGACAGCGAACACCGGGGAGCTGTTTTTT. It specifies CASSSTGTANTGELFF.

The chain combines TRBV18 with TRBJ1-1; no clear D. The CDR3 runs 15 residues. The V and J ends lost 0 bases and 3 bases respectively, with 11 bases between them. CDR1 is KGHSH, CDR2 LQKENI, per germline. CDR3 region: CASSPPNSIYTEAFF. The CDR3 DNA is TGTGCCAGCTCACCACCCAACAGCATATACACTGAAGCTTTCTTT.

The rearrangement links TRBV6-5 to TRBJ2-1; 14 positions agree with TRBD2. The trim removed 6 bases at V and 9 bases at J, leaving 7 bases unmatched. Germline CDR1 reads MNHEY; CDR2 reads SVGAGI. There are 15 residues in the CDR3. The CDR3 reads CASRGLAGVLAEQFF. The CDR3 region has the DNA TGTGCCAGCAGGGGACTAGCGGGAGTATTAGCTGAGCAGTTCTTC.

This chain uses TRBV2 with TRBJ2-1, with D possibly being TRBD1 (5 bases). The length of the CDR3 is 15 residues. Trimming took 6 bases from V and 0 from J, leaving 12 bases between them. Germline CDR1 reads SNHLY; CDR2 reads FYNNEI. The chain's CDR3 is CASRPQASSYNEQFF. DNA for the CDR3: TGTGCCAGCAGACCACAGGCGAGCTCCTACAATGAGCAGTTCTTC.

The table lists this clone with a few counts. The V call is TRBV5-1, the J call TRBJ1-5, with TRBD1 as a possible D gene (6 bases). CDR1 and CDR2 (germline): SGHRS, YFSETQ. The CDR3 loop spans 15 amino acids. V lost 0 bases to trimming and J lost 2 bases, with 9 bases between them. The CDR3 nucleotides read TGCGCCAGCAGCTTGGAGGGGGTGGGCAATCAGCCCCAGCATTTT. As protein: CASSLEGVGNQPQHF.

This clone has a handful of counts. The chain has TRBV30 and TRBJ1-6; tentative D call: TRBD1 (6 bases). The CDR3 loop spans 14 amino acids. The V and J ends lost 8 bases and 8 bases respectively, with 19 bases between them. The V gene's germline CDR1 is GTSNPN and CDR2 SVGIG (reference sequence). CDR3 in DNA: TGTGCCCGAACCCTACAGGGTAGTGATTCACCCCTCCACTTT. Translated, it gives CARTLQGSDSPLHF.

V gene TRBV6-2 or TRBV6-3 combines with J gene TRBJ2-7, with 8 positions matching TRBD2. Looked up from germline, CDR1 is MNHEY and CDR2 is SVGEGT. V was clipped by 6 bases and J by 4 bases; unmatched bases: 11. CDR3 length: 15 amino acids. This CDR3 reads CASSAGGASSYEQYF. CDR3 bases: TGTGCCAGCAGCGCCGGGGGGGCAAGTTCGTACGAGCAGTACTTC.

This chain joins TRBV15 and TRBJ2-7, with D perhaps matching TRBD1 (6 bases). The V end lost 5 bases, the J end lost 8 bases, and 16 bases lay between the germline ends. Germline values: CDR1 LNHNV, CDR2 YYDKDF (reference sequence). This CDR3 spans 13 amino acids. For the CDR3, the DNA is TGTGCCACCAGCCCCGGGACACTAGTTAAGCAGTACTTC. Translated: CATSPGTLVKQYF. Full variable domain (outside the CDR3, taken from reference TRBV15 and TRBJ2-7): DAMVIQNPRYQVTQFGKPVTLSCSQTLNHNVMYWYQQKSSQAPKLLFHYYDKDFNNEADTPDNFQSRRPNTSFCFLDIRSPGLGDTAMYLCATSPGTLVKQYFGPGTRLTVT.